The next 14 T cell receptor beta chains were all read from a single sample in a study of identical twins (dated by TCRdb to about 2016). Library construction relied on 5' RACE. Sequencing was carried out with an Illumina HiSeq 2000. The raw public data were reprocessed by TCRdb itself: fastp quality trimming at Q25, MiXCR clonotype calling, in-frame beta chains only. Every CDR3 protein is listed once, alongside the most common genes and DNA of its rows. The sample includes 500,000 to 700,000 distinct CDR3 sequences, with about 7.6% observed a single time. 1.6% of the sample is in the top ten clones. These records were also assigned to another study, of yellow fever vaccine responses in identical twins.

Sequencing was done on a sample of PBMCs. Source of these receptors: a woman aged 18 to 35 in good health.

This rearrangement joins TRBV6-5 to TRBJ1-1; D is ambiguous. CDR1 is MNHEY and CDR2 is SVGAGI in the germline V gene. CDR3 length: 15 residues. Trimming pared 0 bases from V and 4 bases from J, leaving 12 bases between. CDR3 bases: TGTGCCAGCAGTTACTCTATCGCGGGGTTCACTGAAGCTTTCTTT. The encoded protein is CASSYSIAGFTEAFF.

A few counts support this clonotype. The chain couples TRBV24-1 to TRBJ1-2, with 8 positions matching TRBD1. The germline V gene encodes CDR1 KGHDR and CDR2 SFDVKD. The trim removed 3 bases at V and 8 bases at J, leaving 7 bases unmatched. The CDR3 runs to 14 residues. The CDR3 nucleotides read TGTGCCACCAGTGATCCACAGGGGGTAGAGGGCTACACCTTC. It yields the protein CATSDPQGVEGYTF.

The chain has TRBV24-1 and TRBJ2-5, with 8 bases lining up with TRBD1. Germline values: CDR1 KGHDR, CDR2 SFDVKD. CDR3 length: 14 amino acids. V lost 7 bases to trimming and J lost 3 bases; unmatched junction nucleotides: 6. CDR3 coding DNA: TGTGCCACCAGCCCCAAACAGGGGGAAGAGACCCAGTACTTC. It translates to CATSPKQGEETQYF.

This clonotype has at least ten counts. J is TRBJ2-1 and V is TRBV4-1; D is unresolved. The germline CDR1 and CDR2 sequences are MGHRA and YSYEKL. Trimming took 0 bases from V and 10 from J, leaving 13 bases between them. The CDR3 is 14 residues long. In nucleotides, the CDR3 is TGCGCCAGCAGCCAAGACGAACTGAGGAAGGAGCAGTTCTTC. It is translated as CASSQDELRKEQFF.

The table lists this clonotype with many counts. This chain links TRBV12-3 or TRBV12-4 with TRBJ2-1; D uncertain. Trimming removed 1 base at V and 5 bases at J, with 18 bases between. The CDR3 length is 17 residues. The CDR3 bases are TGTGCCAGCAGTTTAGTCAGACGGCTAAGAGATAACAATGAGCAGTTCTTC. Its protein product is CASSLVRRLRDNNEQFF.

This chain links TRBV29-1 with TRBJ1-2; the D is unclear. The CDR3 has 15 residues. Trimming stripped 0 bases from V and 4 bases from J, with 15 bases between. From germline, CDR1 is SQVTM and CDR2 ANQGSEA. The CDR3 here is CSVEDLPDPTYGYTF. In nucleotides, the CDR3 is TGCAGCGTTGAAGATCTCCCAGACCCTACCTATGGCTACACCTTC. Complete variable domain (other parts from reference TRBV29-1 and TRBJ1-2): SAVISQKPSRDICQRGTSLTIQCQVDSQVTMMFWYRQQPGQSLTLIATANQGSEATYESGFVIDKFPISRPNLTFSTLTVSNMSPEDSSIYLCSVEDLPDPTYGYTFGSGTRLTVV.

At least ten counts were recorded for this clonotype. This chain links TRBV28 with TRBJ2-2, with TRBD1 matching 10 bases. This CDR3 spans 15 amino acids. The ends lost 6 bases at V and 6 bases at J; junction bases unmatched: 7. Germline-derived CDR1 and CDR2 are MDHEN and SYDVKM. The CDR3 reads CASSPTGGPPGELFF. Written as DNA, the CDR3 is TGTGCCAGCAGCCCGACAGGGGGCCCCCCCGGGGAGCTGTTTTTT.

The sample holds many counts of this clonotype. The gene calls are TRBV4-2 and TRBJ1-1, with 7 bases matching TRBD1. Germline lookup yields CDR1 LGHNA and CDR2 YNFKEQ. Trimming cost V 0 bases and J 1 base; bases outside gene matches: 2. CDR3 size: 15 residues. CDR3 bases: TGTGCCAGCAGCCAAGAGACAGGGACGAACACTGAAGCTTTCTTT. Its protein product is CASSQETGTNTEAFF.

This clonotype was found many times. CDR3 residues: CASSFGGVSNEQFF. The DNA of the CDR3 is TGTGCCAGCAGTTTCGGGGGAGTTAGCAATGAGCAGTTCTTC. J is TRBJ2-1 and V is TRBV12-3 or TRBV12-4; a weak D match, TRBD2 (6 bases). The CDR3 contains 14 residues. V was pared by 3 bases and J by 6 bases, with 12 bases between.

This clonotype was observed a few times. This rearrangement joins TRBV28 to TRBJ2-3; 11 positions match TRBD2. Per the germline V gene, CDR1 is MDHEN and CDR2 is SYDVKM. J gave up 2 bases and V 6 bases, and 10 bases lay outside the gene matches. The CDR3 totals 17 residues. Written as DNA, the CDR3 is TGTGCCAGCAGCCCTATCGGGACTAGCGGAACCACAGATACGCAGTATTTT. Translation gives CASSPIGTSGTTDTQYF. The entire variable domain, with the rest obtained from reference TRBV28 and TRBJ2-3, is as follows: DVKVTQSSRYLVKRTGEKVFLECVQDMDHENMFWYRQDPGLGLRLIYFSYDVKMKEKGDIPEGYSVSREKKERFSLILESASTNQTSMYLCASSPIGTSGTTDTQYFGPGTRLTVL.

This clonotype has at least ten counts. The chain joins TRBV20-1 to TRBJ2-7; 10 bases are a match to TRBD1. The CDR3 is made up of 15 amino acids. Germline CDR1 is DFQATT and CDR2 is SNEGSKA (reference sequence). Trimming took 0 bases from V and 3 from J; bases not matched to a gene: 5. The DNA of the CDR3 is TGCAGTGCTAGAGACCCGGGACAGGGGAGCTACGAGCAGTACGTC. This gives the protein CSARDPGQGSYEQYV.

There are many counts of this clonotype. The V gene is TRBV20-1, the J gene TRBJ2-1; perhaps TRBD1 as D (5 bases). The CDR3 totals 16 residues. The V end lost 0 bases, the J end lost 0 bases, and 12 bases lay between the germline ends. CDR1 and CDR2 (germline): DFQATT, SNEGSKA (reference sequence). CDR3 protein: CSARDLAGSSYNEQFF. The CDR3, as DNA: TGCAGTGCTAGAGATCTGGCAGGGTCCTCCTACAATGAGCAGTTCTTC.

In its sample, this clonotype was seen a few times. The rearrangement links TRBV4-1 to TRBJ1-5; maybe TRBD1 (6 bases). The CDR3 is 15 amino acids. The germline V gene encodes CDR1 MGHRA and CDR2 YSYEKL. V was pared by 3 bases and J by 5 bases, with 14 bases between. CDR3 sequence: CASSQDRQVYQPQHF. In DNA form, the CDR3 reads TGCGCCAGCAGCCAGGACCGACAGGTCTATCAGCCCCAGCATTTT.

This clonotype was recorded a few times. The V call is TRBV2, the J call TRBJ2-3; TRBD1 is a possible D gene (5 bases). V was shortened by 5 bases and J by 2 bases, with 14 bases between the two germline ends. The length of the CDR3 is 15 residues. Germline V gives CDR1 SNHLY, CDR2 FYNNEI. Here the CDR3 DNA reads TGTGCCAGCAGTCCCGAGACAGTGCCCACAGATACGCAGTATTTT. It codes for CASSPETVPTDTQYF.